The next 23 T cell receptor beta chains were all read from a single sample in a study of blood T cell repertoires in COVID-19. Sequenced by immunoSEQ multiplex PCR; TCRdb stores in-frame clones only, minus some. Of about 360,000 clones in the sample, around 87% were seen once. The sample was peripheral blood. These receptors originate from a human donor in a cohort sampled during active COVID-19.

The chain's CDR3 is CASSLVTGSSYEQYF. CDR3 nucleotides: TGTGCCAGCAGCTTAGTCACAGGGAGCTCCTACGAGCAGTACTTC. The chain carries TRBV11-2 and TRBJ2-7, with D perhaps matching TRBD1 (6 bases). Germline CDR1 is SGHAT and CDR2 is FQNNGV. The V end was cut by 1 base, the J end by 0 bases, with 10 bases between. The CDR3 covers 15 residues.

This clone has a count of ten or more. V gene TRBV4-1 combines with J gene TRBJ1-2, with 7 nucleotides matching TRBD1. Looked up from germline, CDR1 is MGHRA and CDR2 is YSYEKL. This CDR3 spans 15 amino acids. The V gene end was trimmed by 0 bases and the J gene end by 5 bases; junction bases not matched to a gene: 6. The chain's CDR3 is CASSQESTGQYGYTF. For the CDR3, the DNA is TGCGCCAGCAGCCAAGAAAGTACGGGACAGTATGGCTACACCTTC.

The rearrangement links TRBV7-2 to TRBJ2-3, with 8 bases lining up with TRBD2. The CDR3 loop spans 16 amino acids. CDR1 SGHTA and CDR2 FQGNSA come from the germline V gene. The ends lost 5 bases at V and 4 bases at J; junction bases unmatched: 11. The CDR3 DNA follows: TGTGCCAGCAGCCCTTCTTCCGGGGGGGGCCCAGATACGCAGTATTTT. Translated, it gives CASSPSSGGGPDTQYF.

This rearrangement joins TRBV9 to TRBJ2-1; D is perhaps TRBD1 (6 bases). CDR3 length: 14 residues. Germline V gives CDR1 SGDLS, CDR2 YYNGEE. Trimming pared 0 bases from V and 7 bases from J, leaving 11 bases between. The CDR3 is CASSVGGGLNEQFF. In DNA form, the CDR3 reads TGTGCCAGCAGCGTAGGAGGGGGTTTGAATGAGCAGTTCTTC.

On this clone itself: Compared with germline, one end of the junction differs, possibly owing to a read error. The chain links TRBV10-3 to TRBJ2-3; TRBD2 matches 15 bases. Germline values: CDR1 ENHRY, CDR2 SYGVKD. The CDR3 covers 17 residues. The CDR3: CAIGDGTSGRNTDTQYF. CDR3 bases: TGTGCCATCGGTGATGGGACTAGCGGGAGGAACACAGATACGCAGTATTTT.

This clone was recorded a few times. In DNA, the CDR3 is TGTGCCGTCTCCGGGGGTTGGGAGACCCAGTACTTC. Its translation is CAVSGGWETQYF. This chain links TRBV30 with TRBJ2-5, with D perhaps matching TRBD2 (6 bases). The CDR3 covers 12 residues. The germline CDR1 and CDR2 sequences are GTSNPN and SVGIG (reference sequence). The germline V and J ends were trimmed by 8 bases and 5 bases, with 15 bases remaining between them.

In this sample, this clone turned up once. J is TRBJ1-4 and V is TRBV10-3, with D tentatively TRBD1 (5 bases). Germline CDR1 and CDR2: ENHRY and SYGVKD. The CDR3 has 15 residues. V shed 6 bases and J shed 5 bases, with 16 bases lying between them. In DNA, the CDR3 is TGTGCCATCAGGGAGGGGAACAGGAGAAATGAAAAACTGTTTTTT. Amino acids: CAIREGNRRNEKLFF.

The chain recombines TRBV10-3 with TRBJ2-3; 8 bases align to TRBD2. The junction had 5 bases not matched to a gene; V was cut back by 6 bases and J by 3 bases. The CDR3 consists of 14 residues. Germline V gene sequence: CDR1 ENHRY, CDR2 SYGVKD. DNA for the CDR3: TGTGCCATCAGGCAAGCGGGGGAGACAGATACGCAGTATTTT. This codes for CAIRQAGETDTQYF.

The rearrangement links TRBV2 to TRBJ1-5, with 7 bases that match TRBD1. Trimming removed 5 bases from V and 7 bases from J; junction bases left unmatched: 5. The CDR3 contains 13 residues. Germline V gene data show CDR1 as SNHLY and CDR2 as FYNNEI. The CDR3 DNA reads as TGTGCCAGCAGTCTAGGGGGCGGACAGCCCCAGCATTTT. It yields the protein CASSLGGGQPQHF.

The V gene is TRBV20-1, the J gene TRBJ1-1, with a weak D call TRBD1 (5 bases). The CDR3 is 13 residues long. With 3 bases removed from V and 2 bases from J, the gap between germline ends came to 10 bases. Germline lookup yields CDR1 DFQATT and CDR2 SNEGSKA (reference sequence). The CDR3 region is CSASPGFNTEAFF. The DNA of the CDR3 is TGCAGTGCTAGTCCAGGGTTCAACACTGAAGCTTTCTTT.

The CDR3 spells CAWSQRLAGYTDTQYF. CDR3 DNA sequence: TGTGCCTGGAGTCAAAGACTAGCGGGCTACACAGATACGCAGTATTTT. The chain joins TRBV30 to TRBJ2-3; the match to TRBD2 covers 10 bases. Per germline, CDR1 GTSNPN and CDR2 SVGIG (reference sequence). V lost 2 bases, J lost 2 bases, and 7 bases stayed unmatched. This CDR3 is 16 amino acids long.

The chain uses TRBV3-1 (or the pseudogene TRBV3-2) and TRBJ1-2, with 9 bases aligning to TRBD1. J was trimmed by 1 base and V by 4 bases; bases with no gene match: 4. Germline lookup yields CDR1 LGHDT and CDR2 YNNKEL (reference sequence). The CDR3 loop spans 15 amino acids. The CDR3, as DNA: TGTGCCAGCAGCCTCACAGGGGGCTATAACTATGGCTACACCTTC. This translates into CASSLTGGYNYGYTF.

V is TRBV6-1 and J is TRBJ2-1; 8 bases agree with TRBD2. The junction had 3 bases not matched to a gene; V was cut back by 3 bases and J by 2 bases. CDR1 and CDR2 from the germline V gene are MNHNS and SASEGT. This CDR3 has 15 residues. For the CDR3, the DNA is TGTGCCAGCAGTGATAGTAGCGGGACCTACAATGAGCAGTTCTTC. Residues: CASSDSSGTYNEQFF.

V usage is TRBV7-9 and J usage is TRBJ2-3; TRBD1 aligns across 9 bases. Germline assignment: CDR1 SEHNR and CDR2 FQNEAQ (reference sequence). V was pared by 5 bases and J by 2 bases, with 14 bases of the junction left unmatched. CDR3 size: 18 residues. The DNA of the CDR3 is TGTGCCAGCAGCGCCATAGTGGGAAGGGACAGGGTCACAGATACGCAGTATTTT. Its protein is CASSAIVGRDRVTDTQYF.

CDR3 in amino acids: CASQPGGSGSPLHF. The DNA for the CDR3 is TGTGCCTCCCAGCCTGGGGGGTCGGGATCACCCCTCCACTTT. The chain joins TRBV11-2 to TRBJ1-6; tentatively, D is TRBD1 (5 bases). The CDR3 totals 14 residues. Germline CDR1 reads SGHAT; CDR2 reads FQNNGV. V was clipped by 11 bases and J by 10 bases, with 21 bases between them.

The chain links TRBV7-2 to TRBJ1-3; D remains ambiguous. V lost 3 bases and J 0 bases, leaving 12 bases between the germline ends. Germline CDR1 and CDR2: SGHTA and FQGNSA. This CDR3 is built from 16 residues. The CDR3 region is CASSLAPGGSGNTIYF. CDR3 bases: TGTGCCAGCAGCTTGGCCCCAGGTGGCTCTGGAAACACCATATATTTT.

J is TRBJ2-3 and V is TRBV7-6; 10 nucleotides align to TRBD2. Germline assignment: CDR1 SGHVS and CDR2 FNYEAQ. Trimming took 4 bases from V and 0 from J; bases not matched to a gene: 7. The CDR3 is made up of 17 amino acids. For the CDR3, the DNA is TGTGCCAGCAGCTCTAGCGGGAGCTCCCTCAGCACAGATACGCAGTATTTT. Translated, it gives CASSSSGSSLSTDTQYF.

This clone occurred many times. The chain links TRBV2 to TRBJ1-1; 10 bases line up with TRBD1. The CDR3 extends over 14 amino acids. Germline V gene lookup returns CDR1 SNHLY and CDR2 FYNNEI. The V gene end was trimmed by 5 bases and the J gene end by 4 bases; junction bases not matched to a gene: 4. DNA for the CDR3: TGTGCCAGCAGTAGGGACAGGGGAAGCACTGAAGCTTTCTTT. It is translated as CASSRDRGSTEAFF.

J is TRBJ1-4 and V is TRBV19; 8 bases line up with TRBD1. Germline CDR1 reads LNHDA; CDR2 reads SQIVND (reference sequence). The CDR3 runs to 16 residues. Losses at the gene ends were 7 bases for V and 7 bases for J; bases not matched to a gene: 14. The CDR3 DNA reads TGTGCCAGTACTTGGGCAGGGGGCACCGGCGGTGAAAAACTGTTTTTT. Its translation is CASTWAGGTGGEKLFF.

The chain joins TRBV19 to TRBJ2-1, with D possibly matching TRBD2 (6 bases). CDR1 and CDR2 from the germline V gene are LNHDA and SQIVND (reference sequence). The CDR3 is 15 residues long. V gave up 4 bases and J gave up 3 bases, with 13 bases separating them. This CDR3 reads CASSTPEGNYNEQFF. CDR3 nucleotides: TGTGCCAGTAGTACCCCGGAGGGGAACTACAATGAGCAGTTCTTC.

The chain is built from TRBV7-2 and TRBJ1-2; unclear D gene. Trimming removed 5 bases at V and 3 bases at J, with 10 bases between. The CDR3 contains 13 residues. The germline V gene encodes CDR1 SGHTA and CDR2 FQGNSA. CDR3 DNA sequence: TGTGCCAGCAGCCAAGACATCTACTATGGCTACACCTTC. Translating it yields CASSQDIYYGYTF.

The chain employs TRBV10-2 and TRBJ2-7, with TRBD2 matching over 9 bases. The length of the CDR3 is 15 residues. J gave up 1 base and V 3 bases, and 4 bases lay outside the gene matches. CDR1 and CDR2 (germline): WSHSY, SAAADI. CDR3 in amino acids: CASSDRLAASYEQYF. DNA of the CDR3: TGCGCCAGCAGTGATAGACTAGCGGCTTCCTACGAGCAGTACTTC.

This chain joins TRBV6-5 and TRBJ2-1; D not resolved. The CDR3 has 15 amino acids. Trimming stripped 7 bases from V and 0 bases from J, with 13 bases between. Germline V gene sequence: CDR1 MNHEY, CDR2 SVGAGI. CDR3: CASNPARSSYNEQFF. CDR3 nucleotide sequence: TGTGCCAGCAACCCTGCCCGTAGCTCCTACAATGAGCAGTTCTTC.